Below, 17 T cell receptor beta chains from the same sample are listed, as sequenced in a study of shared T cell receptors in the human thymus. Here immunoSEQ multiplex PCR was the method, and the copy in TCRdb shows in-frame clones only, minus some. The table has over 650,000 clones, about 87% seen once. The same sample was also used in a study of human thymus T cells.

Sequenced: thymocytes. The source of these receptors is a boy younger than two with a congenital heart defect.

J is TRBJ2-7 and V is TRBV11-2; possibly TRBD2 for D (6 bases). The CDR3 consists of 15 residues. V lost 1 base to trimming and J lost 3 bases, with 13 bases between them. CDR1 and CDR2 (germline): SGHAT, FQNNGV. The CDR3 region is CASSLAGDPHYEQYF. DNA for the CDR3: TGTGCCAGCAGCTTAGCGGGGGATCCCCACTACGAGCAGTACTTC.

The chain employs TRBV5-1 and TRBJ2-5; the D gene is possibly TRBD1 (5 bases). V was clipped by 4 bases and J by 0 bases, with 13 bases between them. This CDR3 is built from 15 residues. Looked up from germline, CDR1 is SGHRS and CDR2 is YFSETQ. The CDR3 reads CASSVLQENQETQYF. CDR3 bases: TGCGCCAGCAGCGTGTTACAGGAGAACCAAGAGACCCAGTACTTC.

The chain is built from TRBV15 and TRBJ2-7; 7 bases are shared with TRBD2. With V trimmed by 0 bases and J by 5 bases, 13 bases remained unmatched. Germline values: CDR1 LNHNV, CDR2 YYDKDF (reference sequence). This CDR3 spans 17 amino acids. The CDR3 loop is CATSRDRGRVGDHEQYF. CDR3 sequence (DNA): TGTGCCACCAGCAGAGATCGGGGGAGGGTAGGGGACCACGAGCAGTACTTC. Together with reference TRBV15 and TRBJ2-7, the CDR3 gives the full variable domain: DAMVIQNPRYQVTQFGKPVTLSCSQTLNHNVMYWYQQKSSQAPKLLFHYYDKDFNNEADTPDNFQSRRPNTSFCFLDIRSPGLGDTAMYLCATSRDRGRVGDHEQYFGPGTRLTVT.

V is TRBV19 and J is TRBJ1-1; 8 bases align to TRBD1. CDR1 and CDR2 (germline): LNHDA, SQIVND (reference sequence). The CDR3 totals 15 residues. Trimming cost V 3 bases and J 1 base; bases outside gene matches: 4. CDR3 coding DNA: TGTGCCAGTAGTATCCGGACAGGGCCGAACACTGAAGCTTTCTTT. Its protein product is CASSIRTGPNTEAFF. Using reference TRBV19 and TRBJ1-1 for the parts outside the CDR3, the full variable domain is DGGITQSPKYLFRKEGQNVTLSCEQNLNHDAMYWYRQDPGQGLRLIYYSQIVNDFQKGDIAEGYSVSREKKESFPLTVTSAQKNPTAFYLCASSIRTGPNTEAFFGQGTRLTVV.

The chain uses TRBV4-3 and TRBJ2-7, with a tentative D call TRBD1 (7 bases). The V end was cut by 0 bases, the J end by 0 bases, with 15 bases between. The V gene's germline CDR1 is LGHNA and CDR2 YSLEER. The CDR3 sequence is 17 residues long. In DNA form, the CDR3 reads TGCGCCAGCAGCCAAGAGGAGGAGGGGGCGAGCTCCTACGAGCAGTACTTC. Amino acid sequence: CASSQEEEGASSYEQYF.

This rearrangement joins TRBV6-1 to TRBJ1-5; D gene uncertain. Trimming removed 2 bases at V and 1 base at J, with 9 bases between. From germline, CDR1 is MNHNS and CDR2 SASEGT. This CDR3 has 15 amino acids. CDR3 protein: CASSESGRSNQPQHF. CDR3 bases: TGTGCCAGCAGTGAAAGTGGTAGAAGCAATCAGCCCCAGCATTTT.

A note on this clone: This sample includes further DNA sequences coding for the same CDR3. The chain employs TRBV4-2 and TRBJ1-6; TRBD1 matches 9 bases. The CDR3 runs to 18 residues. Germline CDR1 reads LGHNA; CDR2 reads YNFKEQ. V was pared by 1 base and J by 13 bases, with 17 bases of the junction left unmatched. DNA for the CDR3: TGTGCCAGCAGCCAAGGAATCCCGGGACAGGGTAATTTCTCCCCCCTCCACTTT. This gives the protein CASSQGIPGQGNFSPLHF.

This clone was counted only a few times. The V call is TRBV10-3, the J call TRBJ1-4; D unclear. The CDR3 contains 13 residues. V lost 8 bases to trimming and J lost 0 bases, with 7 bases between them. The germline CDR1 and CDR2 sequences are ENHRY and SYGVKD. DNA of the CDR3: TGTGCCATCCCCGAGTCAACTAATGAAAAACTGTTTTTT. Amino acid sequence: CAIPESTNEKLFF.

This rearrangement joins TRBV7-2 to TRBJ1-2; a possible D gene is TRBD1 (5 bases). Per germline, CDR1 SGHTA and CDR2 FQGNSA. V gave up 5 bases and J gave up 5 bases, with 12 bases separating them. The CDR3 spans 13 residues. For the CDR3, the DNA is TGTGCCAGCAGCGGGCGGGGGGGGTATGGCTACACCTTC. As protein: CASSGRGGYGYTF. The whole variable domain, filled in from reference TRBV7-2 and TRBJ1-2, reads GAGVSQSPSNKVTEKGKDVELRCDPISGHTALYWYRQSLGQGLEFLIYFQGNSAPDKSGLPSDRFSAERTGGSVSTLTIQRTQQEDSAVYLCASSGRGGYGYTFGSGTRLTVV.

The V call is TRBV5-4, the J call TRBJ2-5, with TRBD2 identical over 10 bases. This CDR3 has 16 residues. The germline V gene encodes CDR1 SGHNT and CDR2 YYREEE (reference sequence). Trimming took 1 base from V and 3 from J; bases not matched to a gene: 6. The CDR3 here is CASSLIPSGGEETQYF. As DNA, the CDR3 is TGTGCCAGCAGCTTGATTCCTAGCGGGGGCGAAGAGACCCAGTACTTC.

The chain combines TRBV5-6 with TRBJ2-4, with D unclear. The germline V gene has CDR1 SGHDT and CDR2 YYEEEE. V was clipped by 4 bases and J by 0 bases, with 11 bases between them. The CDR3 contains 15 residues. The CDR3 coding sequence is TGTGCCAGCAGCGGCGTTGGGCTAGCCAAAAACATTCAGTACTTC. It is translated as CASSGVGLAKNIQYF.

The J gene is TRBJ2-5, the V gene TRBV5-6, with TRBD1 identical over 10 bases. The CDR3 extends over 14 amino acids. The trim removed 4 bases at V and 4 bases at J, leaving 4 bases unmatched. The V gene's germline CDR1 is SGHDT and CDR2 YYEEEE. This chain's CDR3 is CASSRRDRGETQYF. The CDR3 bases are TGTGCCAGCAGCCGTCGGGACAGGGGAGAGACCCAGTACTTC.

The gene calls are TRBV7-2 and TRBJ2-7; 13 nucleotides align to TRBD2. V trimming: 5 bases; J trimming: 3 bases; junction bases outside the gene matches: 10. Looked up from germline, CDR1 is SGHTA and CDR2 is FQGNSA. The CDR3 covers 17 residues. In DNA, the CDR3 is TGTGCCAGCAGCCACAGACATGGACTAGCGGGGGACTACGAGCAGTACTTC. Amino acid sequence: CASSHRHGLAGDYEQYF.

Here the CDR3 DNA reads TGCGCCAGCAGCCGACACAGGACAGGCTTGTCCTACGAGCAGTACTTC. Its translation is CASSRHRTGLSYEQYF. The J gene is TRBJ2-7, the V gene TRBV4-3; TRBD1 agrees at 7 bases. Germline V CDR1 and CDR2: LGHNA, YSLEER. Unmatched junction bases numbered 10, after V lost 4 bases and J lost 1 base. The CDR3 spans 16 residues.

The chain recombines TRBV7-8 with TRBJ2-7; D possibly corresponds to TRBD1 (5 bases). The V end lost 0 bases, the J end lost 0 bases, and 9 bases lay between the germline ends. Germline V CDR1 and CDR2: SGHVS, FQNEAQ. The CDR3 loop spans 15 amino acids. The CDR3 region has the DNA TGTGCCAGCAGCTTAGCAAGGACACTCTCCTACGAGCAGTACTTC. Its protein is CASSLARTLSYEQYF.

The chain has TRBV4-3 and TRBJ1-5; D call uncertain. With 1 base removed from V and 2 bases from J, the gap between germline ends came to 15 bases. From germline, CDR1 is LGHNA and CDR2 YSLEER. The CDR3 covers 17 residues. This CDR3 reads CASSQAYEALGNQPQHF. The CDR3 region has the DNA TGCGCCAGCAGCCAAGCGTATGAGGCTTTGGGCAATCAGCCCCAGCATTTT.

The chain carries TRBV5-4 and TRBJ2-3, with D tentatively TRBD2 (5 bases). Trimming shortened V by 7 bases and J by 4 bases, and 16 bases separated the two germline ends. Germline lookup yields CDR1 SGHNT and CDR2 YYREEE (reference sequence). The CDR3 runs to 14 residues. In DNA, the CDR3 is TGTGCCAGCTATGAGGGCCTAAACTCAGATACGCAGTATTTT. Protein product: CASYEGLNSDTQYF.